The clone carrying this T cell receptor beta chain appeared once. This record belongs to a study of shared clonotypes between healthy human individuals. In the study overall: Researchers assigned three CD4 naive, three CD4 memory, two CD8 naive and one CD8 memory plate to each donor.

Trimming took off 2 bases at V and 0 bases at J, with 12 bases between the two ends. This CDR3 is 16 amino acids long. Germline V gene sequence: CDR1 MNHEY, CDR2 SVGAGI. Generated by immunoSEQ multiplex PCR, the TCRdb table keeps only in-frame clones and is missing some. This sample has hundreds of thousands of clones, with approximately 95% found just once. The clonotype originates from a woman between 25 and 40 years old in good health. What was sequenced was naive CD4+ T cells sorted from blood. The subset was: CD45RA+ positively selected. This chain connects TRBV6-5 to TRBJ2-3, with unresolved D. The CDR3: CASSYHRKTSTDTQYF. In DNA form, the CDR3 reads TGTGCCAGCAGTTACCATCGGAAGACTAGCACAGATACGCAGTATTTT.